These 18 T cell receptor beta chains were all obtained from the same sample, sequenced in a study of breast tumors, draining lymph nodes, adjacent tissues. TCRdb called the multiplex PCR reads again in MiXCR, with one record for every CDR3 protein. Counted here are 15,000 to 20,000 distinct CDR3 sequences, about 60% occurring once; the ten biggest clones make up around 21%. Sequencing was done on a sample of tumor-adjacent breast tissue. The receptor source for this set is a female donor with breast cancer. Some clones in this sample may be carry-over from other donors' samples.

The table lists this clonotype with a few counts. J is TRBJ2-1 and V is TRBV12-3 or TRBV12-4; D might be TRBD2 (5 bases). The CDR3 runs to 17 residues. The V gene lost 7 bases and the J gene lost 3 bases, with 22 bases spanning the gap. The CDR3 is CASTLSLFLGSYNEQFF. DNA for the CDR3: TGTGCCAGCACCCTATCCCTTTTTCTGGGGAGCTACAATGAGCAGTTCTTC.

The V and J genes are TRBV5-5 and TRBJ1-6; TRBD1 might be the D (5 bases). Trimming left V 0 bases short and J 7 bases short, with 11 bases between. Per the germline V gene, CDR1 is SGHKS and CDR2 is YYEKEE (reference sequence). The CDR3 covers 15 residues. CDR3 sequence: CASSLGGPRNSPLHF. In DNA, the CDR3 is TGTGCCAGCAGCTTGGGGGGACCGAGAAATTCACCCCTCCACTTT.

This clonotype is medium-sized (0.01 to 0.1%) within its sample. The V gene is TRBV2, the J gene TRBJ2-7; 9 bases are a match to TRBD1. Germline trimming cut 2 bases from V and 4 bases from J; bases unmatched to any gene: 9. In germline, CDR1 is SNHLY, CDR2 FYNNEI. This CDR3 has 16 amino acids. DNA for the CDR3: TGTGCCAGCAGTGAAATCGGGACAGGGCTGTCGTACGAGCAGTACTTC. Protein: CASSEIGTGLSYEQYF.

The gene calls are TRBV7-3 and TRBJ2-3, with D maybe TRBD2 (5 bases). The CDR3 loop spans 14 amino acids. Trimming removed 4 bases from V and 5 bases from J, with 13 bases in between. Germline V gene sequence: CDR1 SGHTA, CDR2 FQGTGA. DNA of the CDR3: TGTGCCAGCAGCTCATTGGGGAGTGGAGATACGCAGTATTTT. Translating it yields CASSSLGSGDTQYF.

This clonotype was counted many times. J is TRBJ2-2 and V is TRBV7-9; D is uncertain. Germline CDR1 reads SEHNR; CDR2 reads FQNEAQ (reference sequence). The CDR3 has 12 residues. The ends were cut back, 5 bases at V and 1 base at J, with 2 bases in the middle. The CDR3 is CASSKNTGELFF. The CDR3 region has the DNA TGTGCCAGCAGCAAGAACACCGGGGAGCTGTTTTTT.

This clonotype was observed once. This chain connects TRBV7-3 to TRBJ2-1, with TRBD2 identical over 9 bases. This CDR3 has 16 amino acids. The germline gives CDR1 SGHTA, CDR2 FQGTGA. V dropped 5 bases and J dropped 9; count of bases not matched to a gene: 14. The CDR3 nucleotides are TGTGCCAGCAGCACAAGCGGGCTAGCGGGGCGGGGTGAGCAGTTCTTC. Amino acids: CASSTSGLAGRGEQFF.

Comments on this clonotype: At one boundary the junction diverges from the germline segment, which might be a read error. The J gene is TRBJ1-6, the V gene TRBV7-7, with D perhaps TRBD1 (5 bases). Germline-derived CDR1 and CDR2 are SSHAT and FNYEAQ (reference sequence). This CDR3 has 15 amino acids. The CDR3 spells CASSFPGTEDSPLHF. The CDR3, as DNA: TGTGCTAGCAGCTTTCCCGGGACGGAGGATTCACCCCTCCACTTT.

J is TRBJ2-7 and V is TRBV4-2, with TRBD2 identical over 14 bases. CDR3 length: 18 amino acids. The germline V gene has CDR1 LGHNA and CDR2 YNFKEQ. J gave up 4 bases and V 5 bases, and 13 bases lay outside the gene matches. The CDR3 nucleotides read TGTGCCAGCAGCTCAAGGGTCTTCGGGACTAGCGGGGGATACGAGCAGTACTTC. It translates to CASSSRVFGTSGGYEQYF.

V gene TRBV5-1 combines with J gene TRBJ2-7, with D hard to call. Trimming shortened V by 3 bases and J by 3 bases, and 7 bases separated the two germline ends. The CDR3 runs 12 residues. The germline gives CDR1 SGHRS, CDR2 YFSETQ. CDR3 DNA: TGCGCCAGCAGCTCAGACCGCTACGAGCAGTACTTC. Its translation is CASSSDRYEQYF. Using reference TRBV5-1 and TRBJ2-7 for the parts outside the CDR3, the full variable domain is KAGVTQTPRYLIKTRGQQVTLSCSPISGHRSVSWYQQTPGQGLQFLFEYFSETQRNKGNFPGRFSGRQFSNSRSEMNVSTLELGDSALYLCASSSDRYEQYFGPGTRLTVT.

The genes are TRBV4-1 and TRBJ2-1, with 14 bases fitting TRBD2. From germline, CDR1 is MGHRA and CDR2 YSYEKL. This CDR3 comprises 15 residues. The ends lost 0 bases at V and 13 bases at J; junction bases unmatched: 5. CDR3 loop: CASSQEGGLAGEQFF. Here the CDR3 DNA reads TGCGCCAGCAGCCAAGAAGGGGGACTAGCGGGAGAACAGTTCTTC.

The chain combines TRBV9 with TRBJ2-1; D may match TRBD1 or TRBD2 (7 bases each). CDR3 size: 19 residues. Looked up from germline, CDR1 is SGDLS and CDR2 is YYNGEE. Trimming removed 4 bases from V and 4 bases from J, with 27 bases in between. The CDR3 region is CASSKGGKGGGFRYNEQFF. The CDR3 DNA sequence: TGTGCCAGCAGCAAGGGGGGGAAGGGAGGGGGCTTCCGATACAATGAGCAGTTCTTC.

This clonotype was picked up one time. The chain combines TRBV20-1 with TRBJ2-7; D tentatively fits TRBD1 or TRBD2 (7 bases each). V gave up 5 bases and J gave up 4 bases, with 15 bases separating them. The germline V gene encodes CDR1 DFQATT and CDR2 SNEGSKA (reference sequence). The CDR3 sequence is 13 residues long. CDR3 sequence reads: CSAGRGTEYEQYF. The DNA for the CDR3 is TGCAGTGCTGGGCGGGGGACAGAATACGAGCAGTACTTC.

Within the sample, this clonotype is medium-sized. In nucleotides, the CDR3 is TGTGCCAGCAGCTGGAGCGGGGGGGCCGAAACCGGGGAGCTGTTTTTT. This encodes CASSWSGGAETGELFF. This rearrangement joins TRBV7-9 to TRBJ2-2, with TRBD2 matching 10 bases. CDR1 and CDR2 (germline): SEHNR, FQNEAQ (reference sequence). This CDR3 comprises 16 residues. J was trimmed by 5 bases and V by 4 bases; bases with no gene match: 7.

This clonotype has only one observation. The gene calls are TRBV4-3 and TRBJ2-5, with D possibly being TRBD2 (7 bases). In germline, CDR1 is LGHNA, CDR2 YSLEER. There are 16 residues in the CDR3. V gave up 0 bases and J gave up 5 bases, with 16 bases separating them. The CDR3 sequence is CASSQDLVGGAETQYF. CDR3 DNA sequence: TGCGCCAGCAGCCAAGATTTAGTTGGGGGGGCGGAGACCCAGTACTTC.

The rearrangement joins TRBV15 to TRBJ1-2, with 7 bases lining up with TRBD1. Germline trimming cut 0 bases from V and 6 bases from J; bases unmatched to any gene: 4. Looked up from germline, CDR1 is LNHNV and CDR2 is YYDKDF (reference sequence). The CDR3 has 14 residues. CDR3 protein: CATSREKTGHGYTF. The DNA of the CDR3 is TGTGCCACCAGCAGAGAAAAGACAGGGCATGGCTACACCTTC.

The V call is TRBV19, the J call TRBJ1-2; D perhaps matches TRBD1 (6 bases). The ends were cut back, 6 bases at V and 3 bases at J, with 11 bases in the middle. This CDR3 spans 13 amino acids. Germline assignment: CDR1 LNHDA and CDR2 SQIVND (reference sequence). CDR3 amino acids: CASRTGTHYGYTF. The CDR3, as DNA: TGTGCCAGTAGAACAGGGACGCACTATGGCTACACCTTC.

The genes are TRBV9 and TRBJ1-6; 7 bases map to TRBD1. Germline lookup yields CDR1 SGDLS and CDR2 YYNGEE. The trim removed 3 bases at V and 10 bases at J, leaving 4 bases unmatched. This CDR3 is 13 amino acids long. Here the CDR3 reads CASSGQGTSPLHF. The CDR3 DNA follows: TGTGCCAGCAGCGGACAGGGAACCTCACCCCTCCACTTT.

This clonotype appeared many times. The rearrangement uses TRBV6-2 or TRBV6-3 and TRBJ2-7; D uncertain. Per the germline V gene, CDR1 is MNHEY and CDR2 is SVGEGT. The CDR3 sequence is 13 residues long. The CDR3 protein is CASSHSNRDEQYV. The DNA for the CDR3 is TGTGCCAGCAGTCACTCGAACCGGGACGAGCAGTACGTC.